The 21 T cell receptor beta chains presented below share a single source sample, sequenced in a study of shared clonotypes between healthy human individuals. Generated by immunoSEQ multiplex PCR, the TCRdb table keeps only in-frame clones and is missing some. The sample lists about 580,000 clones, roughly 98% occurring once. Selected positively for CCR7 and CD45RO-negative, naive CD8 cells excluded terminally differentiated effector memory CD45RA+ cells. The sample was naive CD8+ T cells sorted from blood. These receptors originate from a man aged 25-40 years in good health.

The V gene is TRBV10-2, the J gene TRBJ2-7; maybe TRBD1 (5 bases). The CDR3 spans 16 residues. Per germline, CDR1 WSHSY and CDR2 SAAADI. V lost 3 bases to trimming and J lost 2 bases, with 17 bases between them. CDR3 coding DNA: TGCGCCAGCAGTGATGGGGCATTGGGGTTACCCTACGAGCAGTACTTC. It yields the protein CASSDGALGLPYEQYF.

J is TRBJ2-3 and V is TRBV6-5, with D unclear. The CDR3 loop spans 15 amino acids. Germline V lookup: CDR1 MNHEY, CDR2 SVGAGI. Trimming took off 2 bases at V and 4 bases at J, with 13 bases between the two ends. The CDR3: CASSYPGDSADTQYF. The CDR3 nucleotides are TGTGCCAGCAGTTACCCCGGAGATTCCGCAGATACGCAGTATTTT.

The chain is built from TRBV5-1 and TRBJ1-1; possible D gene TRBD1, 6 bases. This CDR3 contains 19 residues. V was shortened by 0 bases and J by 0 bases, with 21 bases between the two germline ends. CDR1 and CDR2 from the germline V gene are SGHRS and YFSETQ. The CDR3 region is CASSLGGYPGANLNTEAFF. CDR3 in DNA: TGCGCCAGCAGCTTGGGAGGTTACCCGGGGGCGAACTTGAACACTGAAGCTTTCTTT. Drawing the rest from reference TRBV5-1 and TRBJ1-1, the complete variable domain is KAGVTQTPRYLIKTRGQQVTLSCSPISGHRSVSWYQQTPGQGLQFLFEYFSETQRNKGNFPGRFSGRQFSNSRSEMNVSTLELGDSALYLCASSLGGYPGANLNTEAFFGQGTRLTVV.

The V gene is TRBV6-5, the J gene TRBJ2-7, with D maybe TRBD1 (5 bases). The germline V gene encodes CDR1 MNHEY and CDR2 SVGAGI. The CDR3 has 14 amino acids. Trimming cost V 2 bases and J 7 bases, with 15 bases left between them. CDR3 DNA: TGTGCCAGCAGTTACGGGGCAGGAACTGGGGAGCAGTACTTC. The encoded protein is CASSYGAGTGEQYF.

Comment on this clone: Other DNA sequences in this specimen translate into the identical CDR3. The rearrangement uses TRBV29-1 and TRBJ2-1; D gene unclear. This CDR3 contains 12 residues. The V end lost 3 bases, the J end lost 6 bases, and 9 bases lay between the germline ends. The germline V gene has CDR1 SQVTM and CDR2 ANQGSEA. CDR3 DNA: TGCAGCGTTGAGACGAGTGGCAATGAGCAGTTCTTC. It encodes CSVETSGNEQFF.

This clone was recorded only once. The chain is built from TRBV2 and TRBJ2-1; TRBD2 aligns across 10 bases. V dropped 1 base and J dropped 8; count of bases not matched to a gene: 8. Germline CDR1 and CDR2: SNHLY and FYNNEI. The CDR3 runs to 16 residues. CDR3 sequence: CASSEGPLAGVHEQFF. The CDR3 coding sequence is TGTGCCAGCAGTGAAGGCCCTCTAGCGGGAGTTCATGAGCAGTTCTTC.

V gene TRBV2 combines with J gene TRBJ1-5; D unclear. This CDR3 has 13 amino acids. V was cut by 8 bases and J by 3 bases, with 11 bases left in between. The germline CDR1 and CDR2 sequences are SNHLY and FYNNEI. For the CDR3, the DNA is TGTGCCAGCTCAGACCCAAACAATCAGCCCCAGCATTTT. Protein product: CASSDPNNQPQHF. Using reference TRBV2 and TRBJ1-5 for the parts outside the CDR3, the full variable domain is EPEVTQTPSHQVTQMGQEVILRCVPISNHLYFYWYRQILGQKVEFLVSFYNNEISEKSEIFDDQFSVERPDGSNFTLKIRSTKLEDSAMYFCASSDPNNQPQHFGDGTRLSIL.

This chain uses TRBV28 with TRBJ1-5; TRBD1 agrees at 7 bases. CDR1 and CDR2 from the germline V gene are MDHEN and SYDVKM. The CDR3 consists of 14 residues. The V segment lost 8 bases and the J segment 2 bases; nucleotides outside the gene matches: 6. The DNA for the CDR3 is TGTGCCAGCTGCCTAGGACAGGGCAATCAGCCCCAGCATTTT. It specifies CASCLGQGNQPQHF. Full variable domain (outside the CDR3, taken from reference TRBV28 and TRBJ1-5): DVKVTQSSRYLVKRTGEKVFLECVQDMDHENMFWYRQDPGLGLRLIYFSYDVKMKEKGDIPEGYSVSREKKERFSLILESASTNQTSMYLCASCLGQGNQPQHFGDGTRLSIL.

The chain couples TRBV27 to TRBJ2-5, with 11 bases that match TRBD1. Trimming removed 1 base from V and 2 bases from J; junction bases left unmatched: 6. The germline V gene has CDR1 MNHEY and CDR2 SMNVEV (reference sequence). This CDR3 region has 17 residues. The CDR3 DNA follows: TGTGCCAGCAGTTTATTTCAGGACAGGGGGCTTCAAGAGACCCAGTACTTC. It translates to CASSLFQDRGLQETQYF.

This clone occurred once. V gene TRBV5-6 combines with J gene TRBJ2-1, with TRBD1 identical over 10 bases. In germline, CDR1 is SGHDT, CDR2 YYEEEE. The CDR3 loop spans 13 amino acids. Trimming cost V 7 bases and J 6 bases; bases outside gene matches: 4. The DNA for the CDR3 is TGTGCCAGCGAAGGACAGGGGGTCAATGAGCAGTTCTTC. Translating gives CASEGQGVNEQFF.

This chain links TRBV5-4 with TRBJ2-7, with 9 bases matching TRBD1. The CDR3 spans 15 residues. The trim removed 4 bases at V and 7 bases at J, leaving 12 bases unmatched. Germline CDR1 is SGHNT and CDR2 is YYREEE (reference sequence). The CDR3 bases are TGTGCCAGCAGCACCCCGGGACAGGGTTTTCTTGAGCAGTACTTC. It codes for CASSTPGQGFLEQYF.

The chain is built from TRBV18 and TRBJ2-7; maybe TRBD2 (6 bases). V was shortened by 3 bases and J by 6 bases, with 12 bases between the two germline ends. The CDR3 runs to 13 residues. The V gene's germline CDR1 is KGHSH and CDR2 LQKENI. CDR3 DNA sequence: TGTGCCAGCTCACCCGATGGACTATCCGAGCAGTACTTC. Residues: CASSPDGLSEQYF.

The chain couples TRBV9 to TRBJ2-7; maybe TRBD2 (6 bases). Germline assignment: CDR1 SGDLS and CDR2 YYNGEE. CDR3 length equals 15 residues. V was trimmed by 2 bases and J by 3 bases, leaving 15 bases between them. The CDR3 region is CASSVSGSPGYEQYF. CDR3 DNA: TGTGCCAGCAGCGTCAGCGGGTCTCCGGGCTACGAGCAGTACTTC. Variable domain in full (rest from reference TRBV9 and TRBJ2-7): DSGVTQTPKHLITATGQRVTLRCSPRSGDLSVYWYQQSLDQGLQFLIQYYNGEERAKGNILERFSAQQFPDLHSELNLSSLELGDSALYFCASSVSGSPGYEQYFGPGTRLTVT.

The chain joins TRBV6-6 to TRBJ2-1; D not resolved. CDR1 is MNHNY, CDR2 SVGAGI, per germline (reference sequence). The CDR3 length is 13 residues. The V end was cut by 2 bases, the J end by 4 bases, with 6 bases between. In nucleotides, the CDR3 is TGTGCCAGCAGTTACCGTATTTACAATGAGCAGTTCTTC. Amino acid sequence: CASSYRIYNEQFF.

This chain links TRBV6-6 with TRBJ2-7, with 11 bases identical to TRBD1. The V segment lost 4 bases and the J segment 6 bases; nucleotides outside the gene matches: 5. This CDR3 is 14 amino acids long. Germline V gene sequence: CDR1 MNHNY, CDR2 SVGAGI (reference sequence). CDR3 coding DNA: TGTGCCAGCAGTTTTGGACAGGGGGCGCGCGAGCAGTACTTC. Encoded protein: CASSFGQGAREQYF.

The rearrangement uses TRBV30 and TRBJ2-7; TRBD1 or TRBD2 may be the D gene (5 bases each). Trimming shortened V by 5 bases and J by 4 bases, and 30 bases separated the two germline ends. The CDR3 consists of 18 residues. The germline V gene encodes CDR1 GTSNPN and CDR2 SVGIG (reference sequence). The CDR3 region is CAWWDLKGLDWRGYEQYF. DNA for the CDR3: TGTGCCTGGTGGGACCTGAAGGGGTTGGACTGGAGAGGTTACGAGCAGTACTTC.

The V call is TRBV18, the J call TRBJ2-7, with unresolved D. Looked up from germline, CDR1 is KGHSH and CDR2 is LQKENI. Deletions cut 2 bases from V and 7 bases from J, with 18 bases between. The CDR3 is 15 residues long. The CDR3 nucleotides read TGTGCCAGCTCACCAGACCGAGGCTGGCCTTGGGAGCAGTACTTC. Protein: CASSPDRGWPWEQYF.

This chain joins TRBV2 and TRBJ1-2; the D gene is possibly TRBD1 (5 bases). Trimming cost V 3 bases and J 5 bases, with 10 bases left between them. The CDR3 is 13 amino acids. Germline values: CDR1 SNHLY, CDR2 FYNNEI. CDR3 protein: CASSEGVEYGYTF. The CDR3, as DNA: TGTGCCAGCAGTGAGGGGGTGGAGTATGGCTACACCTTC.

The gene calls are TRBV6-5 and TRBJ2-3; 7 bases fit TRBD2. The trim removed 6 bases at V and 2 bases at J, leaving 8 bases unmatched. The CDR3 sequence is 15 residues long. The V gene's germline CDR1 is MNHEY and CDR2 SVGAGI. The CDR3 protein is CASSYNAGATDTQYF. The CDR3 nucleotides read TGTGCCAGCAGCTACAACGCGGGAGCCACAGATACGCAGTATTTT.

This clone appeared once. This rearrangement joins TRBV6-5 to TRBJ2-1; D is unclear. The CDR3 is 13 residues long. The germline V and J ends were trimmed by 5 bases and 0 bases, with 5 bases remaining between them. The germline CDR1 and CDR2 sequences are MNHEY and SVGAGI. In DNA, the CDR3 is TGTGCCAGCAGTATTAGCTCCTACAATGAGCAGTTCTTC. Its translation is CASSISSYNEQFF.

Worth noting for this clone: The same CDR3 also results from other DNA sequences found in this sample. The rearrangement uses TRBV7-3 and TRBJ2-3; D is ambiguous. CDR1 and CDR2 (germline): SGHTA, FQGTGA. V was cut by 6 bases and J by 1 base, with 11 bases left in between. This CDR3 has 14 amino acids. CDR3 nucleotide sequence: TGTGCCAGCAGTTCAGGCCAGGGCACAGATACGCAGTATTTT. Translated, it gives CASSSGQGTDTQYF.